This TCR beta chain was sequenced during a study of blood T cell repertoires in COVID-19. Clones were sequenced by immunoSEQ multiplex PCR, and TCRdb holds only the in-frame ones, with some missing. The repertoire holds about 160,000 clones, with about 83% as singletons. Germline-derived CDR1 and CDR2 are MGHRA and YSYEKL. V lost 5 bases and J lost 8; bases outside the gene matches: 11. The CDR3 consists of 14 residues. The chain couples TRBV4-1 to TRBJ1-2; TRBD1 agrees at 7 bases. The source material was PBMCs or T cells enriched from blood (not recorded which). This receptor was identified in a woman between 50 and 59 years old in a cohort exposed to, infected with or recovered from COVID-19 (not recorded which). The CDR3 DNA is TGCGCCAGCAGCAACACGGGACAGCCTTACGGCTACACCTTC. Its translation: CASSNTGQPYGYTF.